This TCR beta chain was obtained from a study of OX40 agonist ivuxolimab in advanced cancers. Study as a whole: Patients were treated with ivuxolimab, an agonistic anti-OX40 (CD134) antibody.

CDR1 is KGHSH, CDR2 LQKENI, per germline. The CDR3 covers 14 residues. Trimming pared 0 bases from V and 5 bases from J, leaving 10 bases between. Turning to this clone: The antigen remains unidentified.

Anyone with autoimmune disease history or systemic immunosuppression was excluded. The study's findings and limits: There was clonal expansion of CD4+ and CD8+ blood T cells by week 6 at 0.1 to 3.0 mg/kg.

Libraries were prepared by immunoSEQ multiplex PCR; TCRdb keeps only in-frame clonotypes and omits some of them. This table holds about 82,000 clones, more than 75% found once. The clonotype originates from an adult with an advanced solid tumor such as melanoma, head and neck, liver or kidney cancer. This rearrangement joins TRBV18 to TRBJ2-5; D unclear. The input for sequencing was CD4+ or CD8+ T cells sorted from blood, taken in a trial of the OX40 agonist ivuxolimab. The CDR3 loop is CASSPPEGYETQYF. DNA for the CDR3: TGTGCCAGCTCACCACCGGAAGGGTACGAGACCCAGTACTTC.